Listed below are T cell receptor beta chains from one sample, sequenced in a study of T cell responses to AZD1222 COVID-19 vaccine. The protocol was immunoSEQ multiplex PCR, while the TCRdb copy is restricted to in-frame clones and leaves out a portion. The table shows around 140,000 clones, with about 90% occurring only once. The sequenced sample was peripheral blood, obtained 28 days after the second AZD1222 dose. The source is an adult who received the AZD1222 COVID-19 vaccine. The CDR3 runs from the conserved cysteine through the conserved F or W. The order of the fields is J gene, V gene, CDR3 protein.

TRBJ2-5	TRBV18	CASSPPTETQYF
TRBJ1-5	TRBV30	CAWSGGQSFQPQHF
TRBJ2-5	TRBV2	CASTAGSNIGRETQYF
TRBJ1-6	TRBV6-5	CASSLSRVDNSPLHF
TRBJ1-2	TRBV6-5	CASSPGGQIYGYTF
TRBJ2-7	TRBV11-2	CASRTGTVYEQYF
TRBJ1-4	TRBV5-1	CASSSWGLPDEKLFF
TRBJ1-3	TRBV7-3	CASSSTGTGGNTIYF
TRBJ2-2	TRBV6-5	CASSYLGRGTGELFF
TRBJ2-2	TRBV7-9	CASLGTDNTGELFF
TRBJ1-1	TRBV6-5	CASSYFTGGSTEAFF
TRBJ2-1	TRBV6-4	CASSDSTSGGHNEQFF
TRBJ1-2	TRBV19	CASEPGGYGYTF
TRBJ1-4	TRBV2	CASERDRGEKLFF
TRBJ1-4	TRBV6-1	CASSERQGGVEKLFF
TRBJ2-2	TRBV5-1	CASSRELTGELFF
TRBJ2-1	TRBV7-8	CASSLPSWRGPSSYNEQFF
TRBJ2-3	TRBV5-1	CASSLSAGSDTQYF
TRBJ2-4	TRBV24-1	CATSDATGKAKNIQYF
TRBJ1-2	TRBV30	CAWGPLRGGVYGYTF
TRBJ2-2	TRBV5-1	CASSLVRANTGELFF
TRBJ1-6	TRBV11-2	CASSPRDGGSPLHF
TRBJ1-1	TRBV25-1	CATRTGAVSEAFF
TRBJ1-5	TRBV19	CASMGQADQPQHF
TRBJ1-3	TRBV11-2	CASSLERTLSGNTIYF
TRBJ1-1	TRBV5-1	CASSPSGHPRGAFF
TRBJ1-2	TRBV15	CATSRDSPGRGYTF
TRBJ2-3	TRBV5-4	CASSLGQGSTDTQYF
TRBJ1-2	TRBV19	CASVDPGTGSGYTF
TRBJ2-5	TRBV7-8	CASSLAGTIGETQYF
TRBJ2-5	TRBV4-2	CASSQNYREETQYF
TRBJ1-1	TRBV18	CASSPGQGAFTEAFF
TRBJ2-3	TRBV11-3	CASSPRTGEPGAQYF
TRBJ1-5	TRBV30	CAWNTGLSQPQHF
TRBJ1-5	TRBV5-8	CASSSGDGGDQPQHF
TRBJ2-1	TRBV12-5	CASGPPLAGGHNEQFF